This T cell receptor (beta chain) was recovered during a study of blood T cell repertoires in COVID-19. At the level of the study: Italy, Spain and the United States were the sources of the convalescent and acute COVID-19 samples. T cells, B-cell-depleted T cells, or PBMCs provided the cDNA or gDNA that served as material.

V shed 0 bases and J shed 2 bases, with 9 bases lying between them. The germline CDR1 and CDR2 sequences are SGDLS and YYNGEE. This CDR3 is built from 15 residues. As processed by the authors: Researchers report that nucleated cell counts were estimated from reference gene primer amplification. Clones were sequenced by immunoSEQ multiplex PCR, and TCRdb holds only the in-frame ones, with some missing. V, J and clone size were drawn from that table, and D and trimming were deduced from the DNA. This table has some 130,000 clones, approximately 85% appearing once. The clonotype comes from an elderly man with acute or convalescent COVID-19. J is TRBJ1-5 and V is TRBV9; a possible D gene is TRBD1 (6 bases). The sequenced sample was peripheral blood. CDR3 sequence reads: CASSVGDIGNQPQHF. The CDR3 nucleotides read TGTGCCAGCAGCGTAGGGGACATAGGCAATCAGCCCCAGCATTTT.